This T cell receptor beta chain was retrieved from a study of T cell responses to AZD1222 COVID-19 vaccine. Study results and caveats: The reported proportion of spike-specific TCRs targeting unmutated variant regions was nearly half. Following two doses of AZD1222, Spike-specific TCR breadth and depth rose. White British ancestry dominated among donors, who included more females, and clonal diversity was possibly underestimated.

In the case of this clone: The antigen remains undetermined.

The analysis combined second doses at about 4 or about 12 weeks. Sequencing was performed with immunoSEQ multiplex PCR; in TCRdb, only in-frame clones are kept and a portion is missing. The sample has roughly 99,000 clones; 87% are singletons. The clonotype originates from an adult who received the AZD1222 COVID-19 vaccine. Source: peripheral blood, taken 28 days after the second AZD1222 dose.

The CDR3 nucleotides read TGCGCCAGCAGGCTAGCGGGGGTTTACAATGAGCAGTTCTTC. Its translation: CASRLAGVYNEQFF. The V gene is TRBV5-1, the J gene TRBJ2-1; the match to TRBD2 covers 10 bases. V was clipped by 5 bases and J by 4 bases; unmatched bases: 3. The CDR3 runs to 14 residues. Germline CDR1 is SGHRS and CDR2 is YFSETQ.